These T cell receptor beta chains were read from a single sample in a study of cytomegalovirus exposure and HLA in healthy donors. The method was immunoSEQ multiplex PCR; TCRdb's version includes in-frame clones alone and lacks a portion of them. Of about 170,000 clones detected, over 65% appear once; the ten largest clones hold about 0.69%. The sequenced sample consisted of PBMCs. The source of these receptors is a female donor in good health and CMV-seronegative. Both conserved end residues are part of each CDR3. D genes are given only for firm matches. Expanded clones are given a class, and other clones once, few, many or no size at all.

D,J,V,size,CDR3,DNA
TRBD1,TRBJ1-2,TRBV6-1,-,CASSVTGGNGYTF,TGTGCCAGCAGTGTGACAGGGGGCAATGGCTACACCTTC
-,TRBJ1-2,TRBV27,-,CASTSDSRYSGYTF,TGTGCCAGCACTTCGGACAGTCGCTACTCCGGCTACACCTTC
TRBD1,TRBJ1-3,TRBV7-3,-,CASSMTGSGNTIYF,TGTGCCAGCAGCATGACAGGGTCTGGAAACACCATATATTTT
-,TRBJ2-3,TRBV5-1,-,CASSLYGTASTDTQYF,TGCGCCAGCAGCTTATACGGGACTGCTAGCACAGATACGCAGTATTTT
-,TRBJ2-4,TRBV29-1,-,CSVEQAKNSQYF,TGCAGCGTTGAACAGGCCAAAAACAGTCAGTACTTC
TRBD1,TRBJ2-1,TRBV9,-,CASSLTGANYNEQFF,TGTGCCAGCAGCCTAACAGGGGCCAACTACAATGAGCAGTTCTTC
-,TRBJ2-1,TRBV10-3,once,CAISDGAYEQFF,TGTGCCATCAGTGACGGAGCATATGAGCAGTTCTTC
-,TRBJ1-1,TRBV6-5,-,CASSYRGSAEAFF,TGTGCCAGCAGTTACCGGGGGAGCGCTGAAGCTTTCTTT
-,TRBJ2-2,TRBV30,-,CAWSGNGVGTGELFF,TGTGCCTGGAGTGGTAACGGGGTCGGCACCGGGGAGCTGTTTTTT
TRBD1,TRBJ2-5,TRBV6-5,-,CASSYRGRTAETQYF,TGTGCCAGCAGTTACAGGGGGCGCACCGCAGAGACCCAGTACTTC
-,TRBJ2-7,TRBV4-2,-,CASSQEVSSYEQYF,TGTGCCAGCAGCCAAGAAGTCAGTTCCTACGAGCAGTACTTC
-,TRBJ1-1,TRBV7-9,-,CASSLYGMNTEAFF,TGTGCCAGCAGCTTATACGGGATGAACACTGAAGCTTTCTTT
TRBD2,TRBJ2-4,TRBV6-1,-,CASSVERGADLAKNIQYF,TGTGCCAGCAGTGTAGAGCGGGGGGCCGACTTAGCCAAAAACATTCAGTACTTC
-,TRBJ2-1,TRBV4-1,-,CASSQVPGDKQFF,TGCGCCAGCAGCCAAGTACCCGGGGATAAGCAGTTCTTC
-,TRBJ2-2,TRBV27,once,CASSTGTTNTGELFF,TGTGCCAGCAGTACCGGGACAACGAACACCGGGGAGCTGTTTTTT
TRBD2,TRBJ2-1,TRBV7-2,-,CASSGKAGGDNEQFF,TGTGCCAGCAGCGGCAAAGCGGGAGGGGACAATGAGCAGTTCTTC
-,TRBJ1-2,TRBV6-1,-,CASVAANYGYTF,TGTGCCAGCGTAGCAGCTAACTATGGCTACACCTTC
-,TRBJ2-1,TRBV7-9,-,CASTPAGYYNEQFF,TGTGCCAGCACCCCGGCGGGGTATTACAATGAGCAGTTCTTC
TRBD1,TRBJ2-2,TRBV29-1,-,CSAADRADGELFF,TGCAGCGCCGCGGACAGGGCTGACGGGGAGCTGTTTTTT
-,TRBJ1-5,TRBV7-2,-,CASSFAENQPQHF,TGTGCCAGCAGCTTCGCGGAAAATCAGCCCCAGCATTTT
TRBD2,TRBJ2-1,TRBV19,-,CASSVTSGRAINEQFF,TGTGCCAGTAGTGTTACTAGCGGGAGGGCCATCAATGAGCAGTTCTTC
TRBD2,TRBJ2-7,TRBV6-6,-,CASTKGLAAYEQYF,TGTGCCAGCACCAAGGGACTAGCGGCCTACGAGCAGTACTTC
TRBD2,TRBJ2-7,TRBV25-1,-,CASSDWEGYEQYF,TGTGCCAGCAGTGATTGGGAGGGCTACGAGCAGTACTTC
TRBD2,TRBJ2-1,TRBV6-4,-,CASSWTSGSISEQFF,TGTGCCAGCAGTTGGACTAGCGGGAGTATTAGTGAGCAGTTCTTC
-,TRBJ1-4,TRBV18,-,CASSPGGKGHEKLFF,TGTGCCAGCTCACCTGGGGGGAAGGGCCATGAAAAACTGTTTTTT
-,TRBJ1-1,TRBV19,-,CASESGAQFTEAFF,TGTGCCAGCGAATCAGGGGCGCAATTCACTGAAGCTTTCTTT
TRBD2,TRBJ2-1,TRBV10-3,-,CAISEPSGVTYNEQFF,TGTGCCATCAGTGAGCCTAGCGGGGTAACCTACAATGAGCAGTTCTTC
-,TRBJ2-3,TRBV19,-,CASSIVRPSGTDTQYF,TGTGCCAGTAGTATAGTACGGCCTAGCGGCACAGATACGCAGTATTTT
-,TRBJ1-6,TRBV10-3,-,CAISEYGAGSLHF,TGTGCCATCAGTGAGTACGGGGCGGGGTCCCTCCACTTT
TRBD1,TRBJ2-5,TRBV30,-,CAWSEVRGWETQYF,TGTGCCTGGAGCGAGGTCAGGGGGTGGGAGACCCAGTACTTC
TRBD1,TRBJ1-2,TRBV19,-,CASSIEAGGYGYTF,TGTGCCAGTAGTATAGAGGCAGGGGGGTATGGCTACACCTTC
TRBD1,TRBJ1-1,TRBV19,few,CASSKGQGWNTEAFF,TGTGCCAGTAGTAAAGGACAGGGTTGGAACACTGAAGCTTTCTTT
-,TRBJ2-2,TRBV5-1,-,CASTGAASRTGELFF,TGCGCCAGCACAGGGGCTGCTAGTAGAACCGGGGAGCTGTTTTTT
-,TRBJ2-6,TRBV7-6,-,CASSLRDSGANVLTF,TGTGCCAGCAGCTTACGGGACTCTGGGGCCAACGTCCTGACTTTC
TRBD2,TRBJ2-7,TRBV28,once,CASTSGSYEQYF,TGTGCCAGCACTAGCGGGTCCTACGAGCAGTACTTC
TRBD1,TRBJ2-3,TRBV5-1,-,CASSRGQGSTDTQYF,TGCGCCAGCAGCAGAGGACAGGGAAGCACAGATACGCAGTATTTT
-,TRBJ1-3,TRBV9,few,CASSVTYSGNTIYF,TGTGCCAGCAGCGTAACCTACTCTGGAAACACCATATATTTT
-,TRBJ2-1,TRBV30,-,CAWAGGDLYNEQFF,TGTGCCTGGGCCGGAGGGGACCTCTACAATGAGCAGTTCTTC
-,TRBJ2-1,TRBV5-6,-,CASSLGRVLNEQFF,TGTGCCAGCAGCTTGGGCAGGGTCCTCAATGAGCAGTTCTTC
TRBD1,TRBJ1-2,TRBV28,once,CASIEGYRGLTYGYTF,TGTGCCAGCATTGAGGGATACAGGGGGCTGACCTATGGCTACACCTTC
TRBD1,TRBJ2-1,TRBV4-1,-,CASSIQGSGGRNYNEQFF,TGCGCCAGCAGCATCCAAGGGTCAGGGGGCCGTAATTACAATGAGCAGTTCTTC
-,TRBJ2-3,TRBV4-3,-,CASSHQPESDTQYF,TGCGCCAGCAGCCATCAACCTGAGTCGGATACGCAGTATTTT
TRBD1,TRBJ1-1,TRBV5-1,-,CASSTGQGAQGEAFF,TGCGCCAGCAGCACGGGACAGGGGGCGCAGGGTGAAGCTTTCTTT
-,TRBJ2-2,TRBV18,-,CASSPRRSPNTGELFF,TGTGCCAGCTCACCAAGAAGGAGTCCGAACACCGGGGAGCTGTTTTTT
TRBD2,TRBJ2-3,TRBV7-3,-,CASSLGGGITLTDTQYF,TGTGCCAGCAGCTTAGGCGGGGGGATAACCCTCACAGATACGCAGTATTTT
-,TRBJ2-5,TRBV28,-,CASSVGLQETQYF,TGTGCCAGCAGTGTAGGACTGCAAGAGACCCAGTACTTC
-,TRBJ1-5,TRBV5-6,-,CASSFQGTQPQHF,TGTGCCAGCAGCTTCCAGGGTACTCAGCCCCAGCATTTT
TRBD1,TRBJ2-5,TRBV7-3,-,CASSPRTGGAETQYF,TGTGCCAGCAGCCCGAGGACAGGGGGCGCGGAGACCCAGTACTTC
-,TRBJ2-3,TRBV7-2,few,CASSLAGVGGTQYF,TGTGCCAGCAGCTTAGCGGGAGTCGGAGGTACGCAGTATTTT
TRBD1,TRBJ2-3,TRBV6-6,-,CASGGQGSDTQYF,TGTGCCAGCGGGGGACAGGGGTCAGATACGCAGTATTTT
-,TRBJ1-4,TRBV4-1,few,CASSQDQFFEKLFF,TGCGCCAGCAGCCAAGATCAGTTTTTTGAAAAACTGTTTTTT
-,TRBJ2-7,TRBV28,-,CASSTGSYEQYF,TGTGCCAGCAGTACCGGGTCATACGAGCAGTACTTC
TRBD2,TRBJ2-3,TRBV10-1,once,CASSALAGGTDTQYF,TGCGCCAGCAGTGCGCTAGCGGGGGGCACAGATACGCAGTATTTT
-,TRBJ2-6,TRBV7-3,-,CASSLRVGVFSGANVLTF,TGTGCCAGCAGCTTAAGGGTCGGGGTCTTCTCTGGGGCCAACGTCCTGACTTTC
TRBD2,TRBJ2-4,TRBV4-3,-,CASSHGAGGRGKNIQYF,TGCGCCAGCAGCCACGGAGCGGGGGGACGAGGGAAAAACATTCAGTACTTC
-,TRBJ2-5,TRBV1,-,CTSNPLNPAGRKRTQYF,TGCACCAGCAACCCCCTAAACCCAGCGGGGCGGAAGAGGACCCAGTACTTC
TRBD1,TRBJ2-5,TRBV2,-,CASDQGALEETQYF,TGTGCCAGCGATCAGGGGGCACTGGAGGAGACCCAGTACTTC